Here is one T cell receptor (beta chain) with its context. The antigen remains unidentified. This sample was taken from a study of cytomegalovirus exposure and HLA in healthy donors. This PCR relied on a set of 60 Vbeta primers and 13 Jbeta primers. TCRdb's copy holds only in-frame clones and misses some; the assay was immunoSEQ multiplex PCR. The sample records tens of thousands of clones, less than 80% being singletons. Overall study findings and caveats: The authors confirmed in vitro that three CMV-associated chains were specific for CMV antigens. Later genetic work tied a missense DCLRE1C variant to beta-chain V and J trimming. By a later analysis, the bulk of CMV-associated TCR beta chains appeared HLA-restricted.

This CDR3 comprises 13 residues. Germline loops: CDR1 KGHSH, CDR2 LQKENI. The trim removed 6 bases at V and 8 bases at J, leaving 3 bases unmatched. The source material was PBMCs. This receptor was identified in a middle-aged woman in good health and CMV-seronegative. The V and J genes are TRBV18 and TRBJ2-1; 11 nucleotides match TRBD2. The CDR3 DNA is TGTGCCAGCTCCTCTAGCGGGGGGTATGAGCAGTTCTTC. Amino acids: CASSSSGGYEQFF.